Listed here is a single T cell receptor beta chain. Clones were read by immunoSEQ multiplex PCR, and TCRdb kept only the in-frame ones, dropping some. The sample yields about 460,000 clones, more than 85% seen once. The data were obtained in a study of blood T cell repertoires in COVID-19. This CDR3 region has 14 residues. Germline values: CDR1 GTSNPN, CDR2 SVGIG (reference sequence). V lost 4 bases and J 4 bases, leaving 16 bases between the germline ends. Sequencing was done on a sample of PBMCs or T cells enriched from blood (not recorded which). This chain joins TRBV30 and TRBJ1-1, with TRBD1 as a possible D gene (5 bases). The origin of this receptor is a woman aged 55 to 70 who had recovered from COVID-19. This CDR3 reads CAWTKAGRATEAFF. For the CDR3, the DNA is TGTGCCTGGACTAAGGCAGGGAGGGCCACTGAAGCTTTCTTT.